Following are 20 T cell receptor beta chains from one sample sequenced in a study of blood T cell repertoires in COVID-19. The repertoire was sequenced with immunoSEQ multiplex PCR; TCRdb's copy has only in-frame clones and lacks some. The table has around 23,000 clones, 65% to 80% seen once; the top ten hold approximately 6.1%. Sequencing was done on a sample of peripheral blood. The source of these receptors is a middle-aged man with COVID-19, enrolled during active disease.

The rearrangement uses TRBV5-1 and TRBJ1-4, with 9 bases matching TRBD1. Germline CDR1 and CDR2: SGHRS and YFSETQ. This CDR3 is 15 amino acids long. The junction had 5 bases not matched to a gene; V was cut back by 6 bases and J by 2 bases. The CDR3 sequence is CASTAGQGTNEKLFF. The CDR3 DNA is TGCGCCAGCACGGCAGGACAGGGGACTAATGAAAAACTGTTTTTT.

The chain recombines TRBV19 with TRBJ2-5, with a possible D match to TRBD1 (5 bases). Trimming took off 2 bases at V and 2 bases at J, with 9 bases between the two ends. CDR1 is LNHDA and CDR2 is SQIVND in the germline V gene (reference sequence). This CDR3 has 14 amino acids. CDR3 loop: CASSIWRQQETQYF. The CDR3 DNA is TGTGCCAGTAGTATATGGAGACAGCAAGAGACCCAGTACTTC.

The V and J genes are TRBV28 and TRBJ1-2; the D gene is possibly TRBD1 (6 bases). V was pared by 3 bases and J by 6 bases, with 11 bases between. There are 13 residues in the CDR3. Germline-derived CDR1 and CDR2 are MDHEN and SYDVKM. The CDR3 nucleotides read TGTGCCAGCAGTTTCAACAGGGCGCATGGCTACACCTTC. Residues: CASSFNRAHGYTF.

This clone was picked up one time. The chain couples TRBV11-3 to TRBJ1-6; possibly TRBD1 for D (6 bases). This CDR3 has 13 amino acids. In germline, CDR1 is SGHNT, CDR2 YENEEA. V lost 3 bases to trimming and J lost 7 bases, with 7 bases between them. The CDR3 sequence is CASSFTGNSPLHF. The CDR3 nucleotides read TGTGCCAGCAGCTTCACAGGGAATTCACCCCTCCACTTT.

This clone was observed a few times. The V and J genes are TRBV12-3 or TRBV12-4 and TRBJ1-1; D is unclear. The V and J ends lost 4 bases and 4 bases respectively, with 10 bases between them. This CDR3 is 13 amino acids long. This CDR3 reads CASSSLESTEAFF. The CDR3 DNA reads TGTGCCAGCAGTTCCTTGGAGTCCACTGAAGCTTTCTTT.

The chain uses TRBV13 and TRBJ2-7; 14 nucleotides match TRBD2. Trimming removed 6 bases from V and 0 bases from J; junction bases left unmatched: 10. The germline V gene encodes CDR1 PRHDT and CDR2 FYEKMQ (reference sequence). This CDR3 contains 18 residues. CDR3 in amino acids: CASRIGLAGGPSSYEQYF. The CDR3 DNA follows: TGTGCCAGCAGAATCGGACTAGCGGGGGGCCCAAGCTCCTACGAGCAGTACTTC. Full variable domain (remainder filled in from reference TRBV13 and TRBJ2-7): AAGVIQSPRHLIKEKRETATLKCYPIPRHDTVYWYQQGPGQDPQFLISFYEKMQSDKGSIPDRFSAQQFSDYHSELNMSSLELGDSALYFCASRIGLAGGPSSYEQYFGPGTRLTVT.

Written as DNA, the CDR3 is TGTGCCAGCAGTGACCGGGACAGTCGACAAGAGACCCAGTACTTC. This codes for CASSDRDSRQETQYF. The chain carries TRBV25-1 and TRBJ2-5; 7 bases agree with TRBD1. J was trimmed by 2 bases and V by 3 bases; bases with no gene match: 6. The CDR3 loop spans 15 amino acids. Germline-derived CDR1 and CDR2 are MGHDK and SYGVNS.

The chain recombines TRBV5-6 with TRBJ1-2; D remains ambiguous. The V end was cut by 3 bases, the J end by 1 base, with 4 bases between. This CDR3 has 12 amino acids. Germline CDR1 SGHDT, CDR2 YYEEEE. The CDR3 reads CASSSDNYGYTF. In DNA form, the CDR3 reads TGTGCCAGCAGCTCAGATAACTATGGCTACACCTTC.

This clone was picked up a small number of times. The chain employs TRBV4-2 and TRBJ2-5; tentative D call: TRBD2 (7 bases). The ends were cut back, 2 bases at V and 5 bases at J, with 18 bases in the middle. CDR1 and CDR2 from the germline V gene are LGHNA and YNFKEQ. This CDR3 spans 16 amino acids. The CDR3 reads CASSQRGGGVLETQYF. CDR3 nucleotides: TGTGCCAGCAGCCAAAGGGGGGGAGGGGTCTTGGAGACCCAGTACTTC.

This rearrangement joins TRBV24-1 to TRBJ2-3; 10 bases match TRBD1. Per the germline V gene, CDR1 is KGHDR and CDR2 is SFDVKD. CDR3 size: 16 residues. The J segment lost 1 base and the V segment lost 6 bases, leaving 6 bases of the junction unmatched. In DNA form, the CDR3 reads TGTGCCACCAGTCCGGGACAGGGGCTACGCACAGATACGCAGTATTTT. Its protein is CATSPGQGLRTDTQYF.

This rearrangement joins TRBV7-3 to TRBJ2-3; 8 bases are shared with TRBD1. The length of the CDR3 is 14 residues. Per germline, CDR1 SGHTA and CDR2 FQGTGA. V lost 4 bases, J lost 3 bases, and 3 bases stayed unmatched. The CDR3 DNA reads as TGTGCCAGCAGCTCTCGACAGGGGACAGATACGCAGTATTTT. Translating gives CASSSRQGTDTQYF.

The chain couples TRBV27 to TRBJ1-1, with 8 bases lining up with TRBD1. Germline V gives CDR1 MNHEY, CDR2 SMNVEV (reference sequence). The V segment lost 3 bases and the J segment 6 bases; nucleotides outside the gene matches: 6. The CDR3 runs to 14 residues. CDR3 residues: CASSFQGAGAEAFF. Here the CDR3 DNA reads TGTGCCAGCAGTTTCCAGGGGGCTGGGGCTGAAGCTTTCTTT.

A few counts support this clone. The chain combines TRBV18 with TRBJ1-5; the D gene is possibly TRBD1 (5 bases). Per germline, CDR1 KGHSH and CDR2 LQKENI. Trimming took off 5 bases at V and 4 bases at J, with 15 bases between the two ends. The CDR3 covers 15 residues. CDR3 residues: CASSSGRVGNQPQHF. CDR3 in DNA: TGTGCCAGCTCATCCGGCAGGGTCGGAAATCAGCCCCAGCATTTT. Supplemented by reference TRBV18 and TRBJ1-5, the full variable domain reads NAGVMQNPRHLVRRRGQEARLRCSPMKGHSHVYWYRQLPEEGLKFMVYLQKENIIDESGMPKERFSAEFPKEGPSILRIQQVVRGDSAAYFCASSSGRVGNQPQHFGDGTRLSIL.

The chain combines TRBV5-4 with TRBJ2-3; weak D call: TRBD1 (6 bases). Germline V CDR1 and CDR2: SGHNT, YYREEE (reference sequence). V dropped 5 bases and J dropped 0 bases, with 10 bases sitting between them. The CDR3 totals 14 residues. The CDR3 nucleotides are TGTGCCAGCAGGAGGGACACTAGCACAGATACGCAGTATTTT. As protein: CASRRDTSTDTQYF.

The chain recombines TRBV6-5 with TRBJ1-2, with D uncertain. CDR3 length: 11 residues. Deletions cut 5 bases from V and 7 bases from J, with 8 bases between. Per germline, CDR1 MNHEY and CDR2 SVGAGI. CDR3 DNA: TGTGCCAGCAGTCAACTGAGTGGCTACACCTTC. Amino acid sequence: CASSQLSGYTF.

This clone was picked up a small number of times. The V and J genes are TRBV14 and TRBJ2-3; TRBD2 might be the D (5 bases). Germline loops: CDR1 SGHDN, CDR2 FVKESK. The CDR3 sequence is 15 residues long. V lost 1 base and J lost 6, with 14 bases in between. This CDR3 reads CASSQGTTGWDTQYF. Here the CDR3 DNA reads TGTGCCAGCAGCCAAGGGACCACGGGGTGGGATACGCAGTATTTT.

The table lists this clone with a count of one. This sequence joins TRBV5-1 and TRBJ2-3; 12 nucleotides agree with TRBD2. Trimming at V came to 2 bases and at J to 4 bases, leaving 2 bases not matched to a gene. The CDR3 runs 15 residues. CDR1 and CDR2 (germline): SGHRS, YFSETQ. The CDR3 region has the DNA TGCGCCAGCAGCTTCGGGACTAGCGGGTCAGATACGCAGTATTTT. Amino acids: CASSFGTSGSDTQYF.

The chain links TRBV2 to TRBJ2-4; the match to TRBD1 covers 9 bases. With 6 bases clipped from V and 4 bases from J, the junction kept 4 bases outside the gene matches. The germline V gene encodes CDR1 SNHLY and CDR2 FYNNEI. This CDR3 has 14 residues. The CDR3 here is CASRAGTGKNIQYF. As DNA, the CDR3 is TGTGCCAGCAGGGCCGGGACAGGGAAAAACATTCAGTACTTC.

V and J are TRBV28 and TRBJ2-1, with 10 nucleotides matching TRBD1. J gave up 7 bases and V 5 bases, and 8 bases lay outside the gene matches. In germline, CDR1 is MDHEN, CDR2 SYDVKM. The CDR3 spans 15 residues. CDR3 sequence: CASSRIGQGGNEQFF. CDR3 coding DNA: TGTGCCAGCAGTCGGATCGGACAGGGGGGGAATGAGCAGTTCTTC.

V and J are TRBV2 and TRBJ2-1, with 10 bases matching TRBD2. Germline CDR1 is SNHLY and CDR2 is FYNNEI. The CDR3 runs 13 residues. J gave up 14 bases and V 5 bases, and 9 bases lay outside the gene matches. The CDR3 here is CASSPTSGTGKFF. The CDR3 bases are TGTGCCAGCAGTCCCACTAGCGGGACTGGGAAGTTCTTC.